These 14 T cell receptor beta chains came from one sample sequenced in a study of CDR3 diversity in severe acne. TCRdb passed the PCR reads through MiXCR, listing each CDR3 protein once. This sample yields about 93,000 distinct CDR3 sequences, of which about 52% are seen a single time; about 9.4% belongs to the top ten. Sequencing was carried out using blood. The receptors originated from a male donor in good health, serving as a control.

A note on this clonotype: One junction end disagrees with the germline gene, perhaps due to a read error. The CDR3 sequence is CATSEGANSPLHF. The CDR3 bases are TGTGCCACCAGCGAGGGGGCTAATTCACCCCTCCACTTT. V and J are TRBV5-4 and TRBJ1-6; 7 bases map to TRBD1. CDR3 length: 13 residues. Germline V lookup: CDR1 SGHNT, CDR2 YYREEE (reference sequence). The full variable domain, rest sourced from reference TRBV5-4 and TRBJ1-6, is ETGVTQSPTHLIKTRGQQVTLRCSSQSGHNTVSWYQQALGQGPQFIFQYYREEENGRGNFPPRFSGLQFPNYSSELNVNALELDDSALYLCATSEGANSPLHFGNGTRLTVT.

V gene TRBV11-2 combines with J gene TRBJ2-3, with no clear D. Trimming cost V 3 bases and J 5 bases, with 9 bases left between them. There are 13 residues in the CDR3. Germline loops: CDR1 SGHAT, CDR2 FQNNGV. CDR3 sequence reads: CASSLVWGDTQYF. The CDR3 nucleotides are TGTGCCAGCAGCTTGGTCTGGGGAGATACGCAGTATTTT.

V usage is TRBV20-1 and J usage is TRBJ1-2; TRBD1 agrees at 7 bases. Germline V gene lookup returns CDR1 DFQATT and CDR2 SNEGSKA (reference sequence). V shed 6 bases and J 7 bases; nucleotides not matched to a gene: 11. CDR3 length: 13 residues. CDR3 sequence reads: CSAPRQGDFGYTF. Here the CDR3 DNA reads TGCAGTGCCCCACGACAGGGAGATTTTGGCTACACCTTC.

This clonotype was picked up one time. Germline and junction disagree at one end, which may indicate a read error. The chain uses TRBV28 and TRBJ2-5, with TRBD2 matching over 10 bases. Looked up from germline, CDR1 is MDHEN and CDR2 is SYDVKM. This CDR3 has 16 residues. The CDR3 sequence: CASSILAGEWQETQHF. For the CDR3, the DNA is TGTGCCAGCAGCATCCTAGCGGGAGAATGGCAAGAGACCCAGCACTTC.

A note on this clonotype: A much larger clone lies one base from this, so it may be a read error. The chain couples TRBV20-1 to TRBJ1-4, with 7 bases identical to TRBD1. The CDR3 spans 15 residues. Germline V gives CDR1 DFQATT, CDR2 SNEGSKA (reference sequence). DNA for the CDR3: TGCAGTGCTAGAGATCTACAGGGGACTAATGAAGAACTGTTTTTT. Residues: CSARDLQGTNEELFF.

This chain uses TRBV29-1 with TRBJ1-2; D call uncertain. Germline-derived CDR1 and CDR2 are SQVTM and ANQGSEA. The CDR3 is made up of 11 amino acids. Trimming pared 4 bases from V and 8 bases from J, leaving 11 bases between. In DNA form, the CDR3 reads TGCAGCGTTGTCGGTCTTTACGGCTACACCTTC. Translating gives CSVVGLYGYTF.

As to this clonotype: At one of its ends the junction is not consistent with the germline gene, which may arise from a read error. This chain uses TRBV2 with TRBJ2-2; maybe TRBD2 (6 bases). Germline lookup yields CDR1 SNHLY and CDR2 FYNNEI. The CDR3 loop spans 13 amino acids. DNA for the CDR3: TGTGCCAGCTGGGCGGGGAACACCGGGGAGCCGTTTTTT. It translates to CASWAGNTGEPFF.

The CDR3 protein is CATSETGPRQEQYF. The CDR3 DNA sequence: TGTGCCACCAGTGAGACAGGTCCTCGCCAAGAGCAGTACTTC. The chain couples TRBV24-1 to TRBJ2-7, with D possibly matching TRBD1 (6 bases). The CDR3 spans 14 residues. Germline CDR1 reads KGHDR; CDR2 reads SFDVKD. V was trimmed by 4 bases and J by 7 bases, leaving 16 bases between them.

This sequence joins TRBV7-8 and TRBJ1-1; 11 bases map to TRBD1. There are 15 residues in the CDR3. V shed 5 bases and J 5 bases; nucleotides not matched to a gene: 7. The germline gives CDR1 SGHVS, CDR2 FQNEAQ. The CDR3 is CASSNHGTGGTEAFF. Here the CDR3 DNA reads TGTGCCAGCAGCAACCATGGGACAGGGGGAACTGAAGCTTTCTTT.

This clonotype was found a few times. V and J are TRBV15 and TRBJ1-4; D ambiguous. This CDR3 has 14 residues. CDR1 and CDR2 (germline): LNHNV, YYDKDF (reference sequence). Trimming removed 0 bases at V and 4 bases at J, with 6 bases between. Written as DNA, the CDR3 is TGTGCCACCAGCAGAGACAGAAGTAATGAAAAACTGTTTTTT. Translated, it gives CATSRDRSNEKLFF. The entire variable domain, with the rest obtained from reference TRBV15 and TRBJ1-4, is as follows: DAMVIQNPRYQVTQFGKPVTLSCSQTLNHNVMYWYQQKSSQAPKLLFHYYDKDFNNEADTPDNFQSRRPNTSFCFLDIRSPGLGDTAMYLCATSRDRSNEKLFFGSGTQLSVL.

This clonotype was observed at least ten times. The CDR3 loop is CASGGQEDEQYF. The CDR3 region has the DNA TGCGCCAGCGGCGGACAGGAGGACGAGCAGTACTTC. The chain joins TRBV5-1 to TRBJ2-7, with 7 bases fitting TRBD1. The CDR3 extends over 12 amino acids. Losses at the gene ends were 7 bases for V and 5 bases for J; bases not matched to a gene: 6. Germline V gene sequence: CDR1 SGHRS, CDR2 YFSETQ.

As for this clonotype: The junction differs from germline at one of its ends, possibly a read error. V usage is TRBV10-3 and J usage is TRBJ2-1, with D possibly TRBD2 on 6 matching bases. The CDR3 consists of 17 residues. Germline V gene lookup returns CDR1 ENHRY and CDR2 SYGVKD. CDR3 region: CATSESGEASSYNEQFF. The CDR3 nucleotides read TGTGCCACCAGTGAATCGGGAGAAGCGAGCTCCTACAATGAGCAGTTCTTC.

CDR3 bases: TGTGCCACCAGCGGCGGGACTAGCGCCAACAATGAGCAGTTCTTC. Its protein is CATSGGTSANNEQFF. The chain has TRBV15 and TRBJ2-1; 10 nucleotides agree with TRBD2. Looked up from germline, CDR1 is LNHNV and CDR2 is YYDKDF (reference sequence). Trimming took 5 bases from V and 5 from J; bases not matched to a gene: 6. This CDR3 region has 15 residues.

This clonotype was found many times. The V and J genes are TRBV15 and TRBJ2-7, with 7 nucleotides matching TRBD2. There are 15 residues in the CDR3. Unmatched junction bases numbered 8, after V lost 1 base and J lost 5 bases. Germline CDR1 is LNHNV and CDR2 is YYDKDF (reference sequence). CDR3 DNA: TGTGCCACCAGCAGAGGTGCTGGCGGGAGCAACGAGCAGTACTTC. Amino acid sequence: CATSRGAGGSNEQYF.